These 10 T cell receptor beta chains share one sample of origin, sequenced in a study of T cell changes during pregnancy in multiple sclerosis. Some clones are missing from TCRdb's copy, which holds only in-frame ones; the method was immunoSEQ multiplex PCR. Seen here are over 85,000 clones, 91% observed once, and the top ten hold 1.5% to 2%. The sample was peripheral blood, taken after pregnancy. These receptors all stem from a female donor in good health, enrolled as a control in a pregnancy study.

The rearrangement links TRBV5-6 to TRBJ1-1; D unclear. V lost 0 bases and J lost 6, with 12 bases in between. Looked up from germline, CDR1 is SGHDT and CDR2 is YYEEEE. The CDR3 contains 14 residues. CDR3 nucleotides: TGTGCCAGCAGCTTGGTACAGTCGTTGCCTGAAGCTTTCTTT. It specifies CASSLVQSLPEAFF.

J is TRBJ2-5 and V is TRBV19; no clear D gene. From germline, CDR1 is LNHDA and CDR2 SQIVND (reference sequence). The CDR3 runs 15 residues. The ends were cut back, 9 bases at V and 1 base at J, with 18 bases in the middle. CDR3 in DNA: TGTGCCAGCAGTCCCCCCGGGTTCGCCCAAGAGACCCAGTACTTC. Amino acids: CASSPPGFAQETQYF.

This clone was counted between two and nine times. This chain links TRBV6-5 with TRBJ1-2, with a possible D match to TRBD1 (6 bases). Germline CDR1 reads MNHEY; CDR2 reads SVGAGI. The CDR3 consists of 11 residues. V lost 6 bases, J lost 8 bases, and 10 bases lay in between. CDR3 protein: CASRAGVGYTF. CDR3 DNA sequence: TGTGCCAGCAGGGCAGGGGTCGGCTACACCTTC.

The chain joins TRBV2 to TRBJ2-5; TRBD2 matches 11 bases. This CDR3 spans 17 amino acids. J lost 5 bases, V lost 3 bases, and 11 bases had no gene match. Germline CDR1 reads SNHLY; CDR2 reads FYNNEI. The CDR3 nucleotides read TGTGCCAGCAGTGAGGCCGGGACTAGCGGCTCGCGGGAGACCCAGTACTTC. This translates into CASSEAGTSGSRETQYF.

J is TRBJ2-3 and V is TRBV18; no clear D gene. The CDR3 totals 14 residues. CDR1 KGHSH and CDR2 LQKENI come from the germline V gene. Deletions cut 0 bases from V and 2 bases from J, with 6 bases between. The CDR3 is CASSPPGNTDTQYF. CDR3 bases: TGTGCCAGCTCACCACCGGGCAACACAGATACGCAGTATTTT.

The rearrangement joins TRBV10-3 to TRBJ2-1; a weak D match, TRBD1 (5 bases). V lost 3 bases to trimming and J lost 5 bases, with 8 bases between them. The CDR3 has 13 amino acids. Looked up from germline, CDR1 is ENHRY and CDR2 is SYGVKD. DNA of the CDR3: TGTGCCATCAGTGACCAAGGGGACAATGAGCAGTTCTTC. This encodes CAISDQGDNEQFF.

This clone turned up a few times. The V and J genes are TRBV29-1 and TRBJ1-1; D not certain. Trimming left V 4 bases short and J 7 bases short, with 10 bases between. Per the germline V gene, CDR1 is SQVTM and CDR2 is ANQGSEA. The CDR3 extends over 11 amino acids. CDR3 residues: CSVGGEVEAFF. DNA for the CDR3: TGCAGCGTTGGAGGTGAAGTTGAAGCTTTCTTT.

The chain links TRBV15 to TRBJ2-7; TRBD2 matches 8 bases. CDR1 is LNHNV and CDR2 is YYDKDF in the germline V gene (reference sequence). The CDR3 has 12 amino acids. V dropped 3 bases and J dropped 5; count of bases not matched to a gene: 0. CDR3 residues: CATSSGGDEQYF. Here the CDR3 DNA reads TGTGCCACCAGCAGCGGGGGGGACGAGCAGTACTTC.

The chain carries TRBV5-6 and TRBJ2-7, with D possibly being TRBD2 (5 bases). Per germline, CDR1 SGHDT and CDR2 YYEEEE. This CDR3 has 12 amino acids. Between the trimmed V and J ends, which lost 3 bases and 3 bases, there was a span of 7 bases. The CDR3 protein is CASSYGVYEQYF. The CDR3 coding sequence is TGTGCCAGCAGCTACGGGGTCTACGAGCAGTACTTC.

This clone was seen just once. The rearrangement joins TRBV27 to TRBJ2-1, with TRBD2 identical over 9 bases. V shed 1 base, J shed 3 bases, and the junction held 10 bases outside the gene matches. The CDR3 runs 18 residues. Germline V CDR1 and CDR2: MNHEY, SMNVEV (reference sequence). The CDR3 sequence is CASSLFHPGSGGYNEQFF. For the CDR3, the DNA is TGTGCCAGCAGTTTATTTCACCCTGGTAGCGGGGGCTACAATGAGCAGTTCTTC.